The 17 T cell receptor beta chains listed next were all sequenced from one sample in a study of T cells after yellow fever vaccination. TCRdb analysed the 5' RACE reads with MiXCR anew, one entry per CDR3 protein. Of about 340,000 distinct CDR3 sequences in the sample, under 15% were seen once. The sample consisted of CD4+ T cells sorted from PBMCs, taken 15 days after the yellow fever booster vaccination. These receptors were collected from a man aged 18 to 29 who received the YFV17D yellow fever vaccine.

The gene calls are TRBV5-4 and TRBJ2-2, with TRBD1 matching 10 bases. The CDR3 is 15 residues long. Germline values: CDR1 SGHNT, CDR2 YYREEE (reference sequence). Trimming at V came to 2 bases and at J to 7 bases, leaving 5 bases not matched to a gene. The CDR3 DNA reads TGTGCCAGCAGCTTTTGGGACAGGGGCAACGGGGAGCTGTTTTTT. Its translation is CASSFWDRGNGELFF.

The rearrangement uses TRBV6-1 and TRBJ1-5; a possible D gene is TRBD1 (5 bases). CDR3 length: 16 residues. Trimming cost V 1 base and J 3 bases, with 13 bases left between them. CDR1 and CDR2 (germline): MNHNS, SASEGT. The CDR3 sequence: CASSEEKGQDNQPQHF. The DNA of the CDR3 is TGTGCCAGCAGTGAAGAAAAGGGGCAGGACAATCAGCCCCAGCATTTT.

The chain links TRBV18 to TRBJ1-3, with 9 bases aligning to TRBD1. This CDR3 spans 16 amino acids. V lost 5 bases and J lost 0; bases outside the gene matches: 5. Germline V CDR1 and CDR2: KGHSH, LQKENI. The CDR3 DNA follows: TGTGCCAGCTCAGTCGGACAGGGGTACTCTGGAAACACCATATATTTT. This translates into CASSVGQGYSGNTIYF. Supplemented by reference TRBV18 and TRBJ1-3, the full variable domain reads NAGVMQNPRHLVRRRGQEARLRCSPMKGHSHVYWYRQLPEEGLKFMVYLQKENIIDESGMPKERFSAEFPKEGPSILRIQQVVRGDSAAYFCASSVGQGYSGNTIYFGEGSWLTVV.

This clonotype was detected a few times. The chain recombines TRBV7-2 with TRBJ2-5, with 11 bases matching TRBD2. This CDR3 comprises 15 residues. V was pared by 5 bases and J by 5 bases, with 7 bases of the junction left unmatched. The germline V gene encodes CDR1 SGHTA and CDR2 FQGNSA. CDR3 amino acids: CASSQMTSGAETQYF. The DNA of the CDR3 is TGTGCCAGCAGCCAAATGACTAGCGGGGCTGAGACCCAGTACTTC.

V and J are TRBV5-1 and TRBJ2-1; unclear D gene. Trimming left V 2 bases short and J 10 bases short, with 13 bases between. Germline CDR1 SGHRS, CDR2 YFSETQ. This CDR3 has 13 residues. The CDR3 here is CASSFTAQSEQFF. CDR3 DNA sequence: TGCGCCAGCAGCTTTACCGCCCAGTCAGAGCAGTTCTTC.

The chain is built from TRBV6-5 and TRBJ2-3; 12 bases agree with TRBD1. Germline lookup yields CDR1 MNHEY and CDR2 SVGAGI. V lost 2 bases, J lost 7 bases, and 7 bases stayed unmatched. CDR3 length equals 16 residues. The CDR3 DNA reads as TGTGCCAGCAGTTACACCGGGACAGGGGGCGGAAATACGCAGTATTTT. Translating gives CASSYTGTGGGNTQYF.

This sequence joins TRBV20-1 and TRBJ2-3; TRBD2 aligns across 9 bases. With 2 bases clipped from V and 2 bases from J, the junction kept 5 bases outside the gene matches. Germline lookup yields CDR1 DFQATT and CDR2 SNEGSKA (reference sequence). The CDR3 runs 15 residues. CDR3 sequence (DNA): TGCAGTGCTAGACAGAGCGGGGGGTACACAGATACGCAGTATTTT. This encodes CSARQSGGYTDTQYF.

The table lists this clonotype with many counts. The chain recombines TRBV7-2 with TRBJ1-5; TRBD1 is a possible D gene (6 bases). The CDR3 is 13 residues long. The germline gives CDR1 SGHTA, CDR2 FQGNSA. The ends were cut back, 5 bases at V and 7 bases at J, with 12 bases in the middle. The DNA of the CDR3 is TGTGCCAGCAGCACCAGGGGTAACCAGCCCCAGCATTTT. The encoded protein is CASSTRGNQPQHF.

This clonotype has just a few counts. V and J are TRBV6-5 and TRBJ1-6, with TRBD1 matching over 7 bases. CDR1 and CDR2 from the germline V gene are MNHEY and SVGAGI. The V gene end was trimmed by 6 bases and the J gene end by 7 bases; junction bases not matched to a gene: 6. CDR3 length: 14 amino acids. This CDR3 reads CASSRQGGNSPLHF. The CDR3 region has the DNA TGTGCCAGCAGCCGACAGGGTGGCAATTCACCCCTCCACTTT.

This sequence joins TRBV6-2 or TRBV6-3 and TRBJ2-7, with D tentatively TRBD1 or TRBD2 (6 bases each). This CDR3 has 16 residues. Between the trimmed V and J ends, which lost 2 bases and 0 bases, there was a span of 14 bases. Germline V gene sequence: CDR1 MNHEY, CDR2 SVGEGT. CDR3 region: CASSYRFTGASYEQYF. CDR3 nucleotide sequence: TGTGCCAGCAGTTACCGATTTACGGGGGCCTCCTACGAGCAGTACTTC.

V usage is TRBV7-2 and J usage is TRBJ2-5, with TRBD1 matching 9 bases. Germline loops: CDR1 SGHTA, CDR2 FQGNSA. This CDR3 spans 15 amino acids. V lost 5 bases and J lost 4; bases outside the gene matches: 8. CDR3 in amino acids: CASSVEGQGGETQYF. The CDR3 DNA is TGTGCCAGCAGCGTAGAGGGACAGGGTGGAGAGACCCAGTACTTC.

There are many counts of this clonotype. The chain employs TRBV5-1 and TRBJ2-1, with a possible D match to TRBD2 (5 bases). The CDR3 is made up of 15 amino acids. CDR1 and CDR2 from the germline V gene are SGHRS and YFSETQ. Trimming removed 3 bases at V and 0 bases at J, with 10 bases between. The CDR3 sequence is CASSSSSSSYNEQFF. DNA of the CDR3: TGCGCCAGCAGCTCTAGCTCTAGCTCCTACAATGAGCAGTTCTTC.

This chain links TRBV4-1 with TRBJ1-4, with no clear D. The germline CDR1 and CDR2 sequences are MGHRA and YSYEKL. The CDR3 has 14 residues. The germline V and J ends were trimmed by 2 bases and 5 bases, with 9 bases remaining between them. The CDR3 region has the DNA TGCGCCAGCAGCCAACAGGTGGGGAATGAAAAACTGTTTTTT. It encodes CASSQQVGNEKLFF.

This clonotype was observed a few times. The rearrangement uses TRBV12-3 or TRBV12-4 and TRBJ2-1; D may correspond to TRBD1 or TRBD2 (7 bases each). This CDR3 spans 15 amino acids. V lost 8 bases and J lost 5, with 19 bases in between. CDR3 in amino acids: CASQTQGGGNNEQFF. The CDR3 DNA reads TGTGCCAGCCAGACCCAGGGGGGGGGTAACAATGAGCAGTTCTTC.

The CDR3 is CASTDGPSSSYEQYF. CDR3 nucleotides: TGTGCCAGCACCGACGGACCCTCGAGCTCCTACGAGCAGTACTTC. The chain recombines TRBV6-2 or TRBV6-3 with TRBJ2-7; no clear D gene. Germline CDR1 MNHEY, CDR2 SVGEGT. Trimming cost V 7 bases and J 0 bases, with 16 bases left between them. The CDR3 has 15 amino acids.

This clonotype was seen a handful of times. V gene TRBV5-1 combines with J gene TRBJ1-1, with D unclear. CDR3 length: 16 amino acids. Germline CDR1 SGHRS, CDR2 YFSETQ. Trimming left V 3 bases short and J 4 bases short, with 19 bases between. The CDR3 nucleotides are TGCGCCAGCAGCTCCGCCGCTCACAAGGCGGGCACTGAAGCTTTCTTT. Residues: CASSSAAHKAGTEAFF.

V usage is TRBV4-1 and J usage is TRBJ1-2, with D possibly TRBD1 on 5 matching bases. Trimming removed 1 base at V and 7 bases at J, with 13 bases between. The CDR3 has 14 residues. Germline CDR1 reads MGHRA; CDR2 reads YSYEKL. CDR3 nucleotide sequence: TGCGCCAGCAGCCAAGGTGAGGGGCTTGGTGGCTACACCTTC. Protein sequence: CASSQGEGLGGYTF.